This T cell receptor (beta chain) was retrieved from a study of vaccination and CD4 T cells after COVID-19. The study, taken as a whole, reports: Early post-infection timepoints were not included, and relatively few convalescent patients were studied.

On this clonotype: No antigen is known for it.

Per germline, CDR1 SGHTA and CDR2 FQGNSA. The CDR3 is 15 residues long. Deletions cut 2 bases from V and 8 bases from J, with 18 bases between. Treatment denoted: 10-day PBMC culture with coronavirus spike peptide pools or control peptides (ViraFEST assay). Sequenced with the Oncomine TCR Beta short-read assay was DNA taken from cultured CD4+ T cells. TCRdb passed the PCR reads through MiXCR, listing each CDR3 protein once. This table has about 25,000 distinct CDR3 sequences, around half appearing once. This TCR came from a human donor who had recovered from COVID-19. Sequenced input: CD4+ T cells from blood, cultured in vitro. The chain links TRBV7-2 to TRBJ1-2; D remains ambiguous. CDR3 protein: CASSLTGLAAIGYTF. The CDR3 nucleotides read TGTGCCAGCAGCTTAACGGGCTTGGCAGCCATCGGCTACACCTTC. The full variable domain, its missing parts supplied by reference TRBV7-2 and TRBJ1-2, is GAGVSQSPSNKVTEKGKDVELRCDPISGHTALYWYRQSLGQGLEFLIYFQGNSAPDKSGLPSDRFSAERTGGSVSTLTIQRTQQEDSAVYLCASSLTGLAAIGYTFGSGTRLTVV.